The clone carrying this TCR beta chain was seen a few times. The antigen is not known. TCRdb reprocessed the RT-PCR reads with MiXCR, giving one entry per CDR3 protein. This table has roughly 670,000 distinct CDR3 sequences, around 13% appearing once. This sample stems from a study of response to subunit inactivated influenza vaccine. Points from the study as a whole: T cells newly recruited by each seasonal influenza vaccination are few, the authors suggested.

The sample was PBMCs from blood, taken 14 to 15 days before vaccination. The source is a man in his forties or fifties who received an inactivated influenza vaccine.

In DNA, the CDR3 is TGCAGTGCTAGTCGGTCAGACGGCGACACTGAAGCTTTCTTT. As protein: CSASRSDGDTEAFF. J is TRBJ1-1 and V is TRBV20-1; D is undetermined. The CDR3 has 14 amino acids. The germline gives CDR1 DFQATT, CDR2 SNEGSKA (reference sequence). The V gene lost 3 bases and the J gene lost 3 bases, with 14 bases spanning the gap.